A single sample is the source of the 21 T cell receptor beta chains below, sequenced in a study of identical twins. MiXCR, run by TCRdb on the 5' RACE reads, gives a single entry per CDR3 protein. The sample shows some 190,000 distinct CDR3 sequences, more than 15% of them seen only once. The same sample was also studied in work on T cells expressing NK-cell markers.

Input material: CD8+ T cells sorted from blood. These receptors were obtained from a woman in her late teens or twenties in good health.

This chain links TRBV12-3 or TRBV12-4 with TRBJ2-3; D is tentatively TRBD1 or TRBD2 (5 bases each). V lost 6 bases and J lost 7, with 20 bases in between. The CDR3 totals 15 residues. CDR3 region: CASRTSGTVPNTQYF. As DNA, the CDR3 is TGTGCCAGCAGGACGTCCGGGACCGTCCCAAATACGCAGTATTTT.

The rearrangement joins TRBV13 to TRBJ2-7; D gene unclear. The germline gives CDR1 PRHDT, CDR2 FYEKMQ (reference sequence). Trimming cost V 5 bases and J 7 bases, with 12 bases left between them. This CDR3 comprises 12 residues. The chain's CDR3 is CASSTGSKEQYF. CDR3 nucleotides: TGTGCCAGCAGCACCGGGTCTAAGGAGCAGTACTTC. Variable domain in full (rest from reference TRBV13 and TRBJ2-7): AAGVIQSPRHLIKEKRETATLKCYPIPRHDTVYWYQQGPGQDPQFLISFYEKMQSDKGSIPDRFSAQQFSDYHSELNMSSLELGDSALYFCASSTGSKEQYFGPGTRLTVT.

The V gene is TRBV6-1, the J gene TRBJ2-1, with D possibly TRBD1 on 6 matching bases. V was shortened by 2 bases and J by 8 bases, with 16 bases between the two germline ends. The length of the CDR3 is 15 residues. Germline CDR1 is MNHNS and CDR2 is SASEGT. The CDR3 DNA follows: TGTGCCAGCAGTGAACCGCGGCAGGGGCTCGATGAGCAGTTCTTC. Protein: CASSEPRQGLDEQFF.

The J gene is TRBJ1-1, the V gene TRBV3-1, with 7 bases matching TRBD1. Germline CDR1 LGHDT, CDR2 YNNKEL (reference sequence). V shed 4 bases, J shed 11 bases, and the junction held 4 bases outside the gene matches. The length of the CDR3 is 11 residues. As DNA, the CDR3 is TGTGCCAGCAGCCCAGGGGGATGGGCTTTCTTT. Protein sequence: CASSPGGWAFF.

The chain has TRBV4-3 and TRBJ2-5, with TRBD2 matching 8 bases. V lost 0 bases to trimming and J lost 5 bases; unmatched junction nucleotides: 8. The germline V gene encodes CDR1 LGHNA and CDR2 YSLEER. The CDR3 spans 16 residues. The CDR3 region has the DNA TGCGCCAGCAGCCAAGAATCCGGACTAGCTGGGGAGACCCAGTACTTC. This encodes CASSQESGLAGETQYF.

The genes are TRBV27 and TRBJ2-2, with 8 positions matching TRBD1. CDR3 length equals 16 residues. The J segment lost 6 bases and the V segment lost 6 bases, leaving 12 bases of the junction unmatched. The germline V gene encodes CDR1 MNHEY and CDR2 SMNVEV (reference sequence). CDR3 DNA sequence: TGTGCCAGCAGACTCGCCGGGACAGGTATTCCCGGGGAGCTGTTTTTT. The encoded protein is CASRLAGTGIPGELFF.

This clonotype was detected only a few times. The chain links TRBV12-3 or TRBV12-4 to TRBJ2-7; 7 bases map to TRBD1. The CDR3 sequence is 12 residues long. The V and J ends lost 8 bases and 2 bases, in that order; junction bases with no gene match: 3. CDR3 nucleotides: TGTGCCAGCGCAGGGGGAGCCTACGAGCAGTACTTC. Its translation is CASAGGAYEQYF.

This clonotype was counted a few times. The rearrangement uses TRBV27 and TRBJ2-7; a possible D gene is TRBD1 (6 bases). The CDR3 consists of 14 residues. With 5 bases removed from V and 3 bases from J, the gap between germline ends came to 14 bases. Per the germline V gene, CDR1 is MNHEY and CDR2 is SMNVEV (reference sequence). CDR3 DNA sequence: TGTGCCAGCAGTCCTTCGGACAGATTCTACGAGCAGTACTTC. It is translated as CASSPSDRFYEQYF.

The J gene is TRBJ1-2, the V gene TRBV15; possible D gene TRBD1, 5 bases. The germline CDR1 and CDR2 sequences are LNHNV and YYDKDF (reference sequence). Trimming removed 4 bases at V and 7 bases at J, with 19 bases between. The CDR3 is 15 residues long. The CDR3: CATSKTGTPGGGYTF. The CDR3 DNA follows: TGTGCCACCAGCAAGACCGGGACTCCGGGCGGTGGCTACACCTTC. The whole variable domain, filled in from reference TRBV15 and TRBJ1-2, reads DAMVIQNPRYQVTQFGKPVTLSCSQTLNHNVMYWYQQKSSQAPKLLFHYYDKDFNNEADTPDNFQSRRPNTSFCFLDIRSPGLGDTAMYLCATSKTGTPGGGYTFGSGTRLTVV.

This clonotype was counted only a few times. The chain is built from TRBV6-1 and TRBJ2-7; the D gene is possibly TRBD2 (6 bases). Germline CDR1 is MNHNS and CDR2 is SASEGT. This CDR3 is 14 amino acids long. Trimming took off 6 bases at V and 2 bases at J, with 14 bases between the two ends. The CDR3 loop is CASSRTPGAYEQYF. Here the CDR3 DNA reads TGTGCCAGCAGCCGAACCCCGGGAGCCTACGAGCAGTACTTC.

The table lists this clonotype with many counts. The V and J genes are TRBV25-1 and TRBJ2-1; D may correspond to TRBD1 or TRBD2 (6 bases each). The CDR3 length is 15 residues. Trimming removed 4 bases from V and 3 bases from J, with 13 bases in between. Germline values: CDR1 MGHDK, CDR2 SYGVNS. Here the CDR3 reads CASSAGGTFYNEQFF. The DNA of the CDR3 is TGTGCCAGCAGTGCGGGCGGGACATTCTACAATGAGCAGTTCTTC.

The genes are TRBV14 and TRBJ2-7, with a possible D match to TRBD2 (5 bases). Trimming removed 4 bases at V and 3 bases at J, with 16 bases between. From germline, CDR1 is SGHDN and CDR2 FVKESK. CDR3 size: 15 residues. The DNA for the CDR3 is TGTGCCAGCAGCCTCCGAACGGGGTCCTACTACGAGCAGTACTTC. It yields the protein CASSLRTGSYYEQYF.

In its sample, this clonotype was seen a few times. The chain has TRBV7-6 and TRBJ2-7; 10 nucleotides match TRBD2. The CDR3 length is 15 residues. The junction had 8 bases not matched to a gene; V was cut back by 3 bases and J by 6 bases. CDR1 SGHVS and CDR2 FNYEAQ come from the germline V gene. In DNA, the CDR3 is TGTGCCAGCAGCTTGGCGACTAGCGGGCTTGTCGAGCAGTACTTC. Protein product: CASSLATSGLVEQYF.

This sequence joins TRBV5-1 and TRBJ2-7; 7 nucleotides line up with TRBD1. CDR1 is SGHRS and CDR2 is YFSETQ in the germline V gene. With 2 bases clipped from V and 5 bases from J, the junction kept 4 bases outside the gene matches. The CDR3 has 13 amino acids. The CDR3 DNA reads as TGCGCCAGCAGCTTAAGGGACAGCAACGAGCAGTACTTC. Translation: CASSLRDSNEQYF.

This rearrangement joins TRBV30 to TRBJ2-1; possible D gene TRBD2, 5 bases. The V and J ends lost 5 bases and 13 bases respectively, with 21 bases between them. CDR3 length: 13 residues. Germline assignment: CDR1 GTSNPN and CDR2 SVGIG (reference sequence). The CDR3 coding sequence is TGTGCCTGGGCGACGCGGGCTTTACTGGAACAGTTCTTC. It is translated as CAWATRALLEQFF.

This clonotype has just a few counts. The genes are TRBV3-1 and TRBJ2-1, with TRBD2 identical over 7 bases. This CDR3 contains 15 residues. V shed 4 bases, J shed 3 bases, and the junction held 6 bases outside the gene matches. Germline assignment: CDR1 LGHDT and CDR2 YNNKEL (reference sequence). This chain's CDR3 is CASSRKRGFYNEQFF. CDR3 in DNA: TGTGCCAGCAGCCGGAAGCGGGGATTCTACAATGAGCAGTTCTTC.

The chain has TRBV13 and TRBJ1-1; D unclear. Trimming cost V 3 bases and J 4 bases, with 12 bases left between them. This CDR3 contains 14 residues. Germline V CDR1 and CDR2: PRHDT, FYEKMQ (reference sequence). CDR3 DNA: TGTGCCAGCAGCTTCCCTCCGGCAGTCACTGAAGCTTTCTTT. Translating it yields CASSFPPAVTEAFF.

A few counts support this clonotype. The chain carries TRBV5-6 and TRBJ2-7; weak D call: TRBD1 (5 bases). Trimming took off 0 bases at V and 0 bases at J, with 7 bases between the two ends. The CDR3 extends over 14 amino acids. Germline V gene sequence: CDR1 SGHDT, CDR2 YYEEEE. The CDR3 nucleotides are TGTGCCAGCAGCTTGGGGACACCCTCCTACGAGCAGTACTTC. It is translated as CASSLGTPSYEQYF.

Here the CDR3 reads CASSHVGGDGYNEQFF. The CDR3 region has the DNA TGTGCCAGCAGTCACGTAGGCGGGGATGGCTACAATGAGCAGTTCTTC. The chain links TRBV27 to TRBJ2-1; maybe TRBD2 (6 bases). Germline V gives CDR1 MNHEY, CDR2 SMNVEV (reference sequence). The CDR3 sequence is 16 residues long. Trimming left V 5 bases short and J 3 bases short, with 17 bases between.

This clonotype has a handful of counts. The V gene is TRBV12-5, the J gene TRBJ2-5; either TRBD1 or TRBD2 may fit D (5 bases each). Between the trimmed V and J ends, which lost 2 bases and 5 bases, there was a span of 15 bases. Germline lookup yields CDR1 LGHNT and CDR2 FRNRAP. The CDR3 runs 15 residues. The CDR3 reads CASGLRDGSVETQYF. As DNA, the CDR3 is TGTGCTAGTGGTTTGAGGGACGGCTCCGTGGAGACCCAGTACTTC.

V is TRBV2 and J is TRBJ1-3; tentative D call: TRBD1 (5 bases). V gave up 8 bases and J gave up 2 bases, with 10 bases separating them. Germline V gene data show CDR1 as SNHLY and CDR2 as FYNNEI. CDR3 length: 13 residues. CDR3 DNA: TGTGCCAGCGGAGGGACGGCTGGAAACACCATATATTTT. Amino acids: CASGGTAGNTIYF.